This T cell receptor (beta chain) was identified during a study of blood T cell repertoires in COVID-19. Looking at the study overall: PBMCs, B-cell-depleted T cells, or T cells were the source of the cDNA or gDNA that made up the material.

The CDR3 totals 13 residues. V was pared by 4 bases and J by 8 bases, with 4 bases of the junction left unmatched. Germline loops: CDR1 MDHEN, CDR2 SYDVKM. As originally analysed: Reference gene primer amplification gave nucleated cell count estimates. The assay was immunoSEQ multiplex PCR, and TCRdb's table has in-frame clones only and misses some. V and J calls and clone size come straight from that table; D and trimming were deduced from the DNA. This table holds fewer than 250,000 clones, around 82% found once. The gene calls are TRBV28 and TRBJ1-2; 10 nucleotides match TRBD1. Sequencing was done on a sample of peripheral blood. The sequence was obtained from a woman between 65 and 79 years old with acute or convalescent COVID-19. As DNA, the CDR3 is TGTGCCAGCAGTTCGGGACAGGGGAAAGGCTACACCTTC. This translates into CASSSGQGKGYTF.